A selection of T cell receptor beta chains follows, all from one sample in a study of T cell repertoires in cytomegalovirus infection. TCRdb fed the reads into MiXCR, producing one record per CDR3 protein. The table shows 800,000 to 950,000 distinct CDR3 sequences, with approximately 32% occurring only once. No antigens are known for them. The starting material was cultured CD8+ T cells from PBMCs, obtained from culture after CMV antigen stimulation. Receptors originate from a human donor in good health (CMV status not recorded). Some clones in this sample may be carry-over from other donors' samples. CDR3s include the opening cysteine and the closing phenylalanine or tryptophan. The order of the fields is CDR3 length, clone size, V gene, J gene, D gene, CDR3 protein, CDR3 DNA. D genes are given only for firm matches. Clone size is shown for a subset of rows, as once, few, many or a class of expanded clone.

>16|once|TRBV7-8|TRBJ2-5|TRBD2
CASSSRLAGPIETQYF
TGTGCCAGCAGCTCCCGCCTAGCGGGGCCAATAGAGACCCAGTACTTC
>12|few|TRBV29-1|TRBJ2-7|.
CSVADWTYEQYF
TGCAGCGTTGCGGACTGGACCTACGAGCAGTACTTC
>14|.|TRBV5-1|TRBJ1-2|.
CASSADGSNYGYTF
TGCGCCAGCAGCGCGGACGGATCTAACTATGGCTACACCTTC
>12|.|TRBV11-2|TRBJ2-3|.
CASSSIDDTQYF
TGTGCCAGCAGCTCCATAGACGATACGCAGTATTTT
>14|.|TRBV3-1|TRBJ1-5|.
CASSQDSESWPQHF
TGTGCCAGCAGCCAAGATTCCGAGTCGTGGCCCCAGCATTTT
>14|.|TRBV6-1|TRBJ2-1|.
CASSAIGTYNEQFF
TGTGCCAGCAGTGCCATAGGCACCTACAATGAGCAGTTCTTC
>18|few|TRBV27|TRBJ2-6|TRBD1
CASSLVVQGSSGANVLTF
TGTGCCAGCAGTTTGGTGGTACAGGGGAGCTCTGGGGCCAACGTCCTGACTTTC
>15|.|TRBV6-1|TRBJ2-7|TRBD1
CASSDRDRAPPEQYF
TGTGCCAGCAGTGACCGGGACAGGGCCCCACCGGAGCAGTACTTC
>13|.|TRBV12-3/TRBV12-4|TRBJ1-5|.
CASSDRGAQPQHF
TGTGCCAGCAGTGACCGGGGGGCTCAGCCCCAGCATTTT
>16|few|TRBV6-6|TRBJ2-2|TRBD2
CASSVTGTTNTGELFF
TGTGCCAGCAGTGTCACGGGGACTACGAACACCGGGGAGCTGTTTTTT
>15|.|TRBV6-1|TRBJ2-7|.
CASSEEGGITYEQYF
TGTGCCAGCAGTGAAGAAGGGGGGATCACCTACGAGCAGTACTTC
>15|.|TRBV4-3|TRBJ2-1|TRBD2
CASSQDLTSGNEQFF
TGCGCCAGCAGCCAAGATTTGACTAGCGGGAATGAGCAGTTCTTC
>12|few|TRBV6-6|TRBJ1-4|.
CASSYTGEKLFF
TGTGCCAGCAGTTACACAGGTGAAAAACTGTTTTTT
>11|.|TRBV20-1|TRBJ1-2|.
CSAQPGVGYTF
TGCAGTGCCCAACCCGGGGTCGGCTACACCTTC
>16|.|TRBV12-3/TRBV12-4|TRBJ2-1|.
CASSRSAGAIYNEQFF
TGTGCCAGCAGCCGATCGGCAGGGGCAATTTACAATGAGCAGTTCTTC
>15|.|TRBV6-2/TRBV6-3|TRBJ1-2|.
CASSERGPRVYGYTF
TGTGCCAGCAGTGAGCGGGGCCCACGGGTCTATGGCTACACCTTC
>11|few|TRBV7-4|TRBJ2-1|.
CASSTHPEQFF
TGTGCCAGCAGCACTCACCCTGAGCAGTTCTTC
>13|many|TRBV27|TRBJ2-5|.
CASSLQGEETQYF
TGTGCCAGCAGTTTACAAGGGGAAGAGACCCAGTACTTC